These T cell receptor beta chains were read from a single sample in a study of T cell responses to AZD1222 COVID-19 vaccine. Measured with immunoSEQ multiplex PCR; TCRdb has only the in-frame clones, and not every one. The sample holds about 75,000 clones, approximately 88% seen once. The specimen comprised peripheral blood, sampled 28 days after the second dose of the MenACWY control vaccine. Source of these receptors: an adult who received the MenACWY meningococcal vaccine as a control. Each CDR3 is given with its conserved first and last residue. Each record gives: CDR3 protein, CDR3 DNA, V gene, J gene, clone size, D gene. A D gene is named only where the DNA matches it firmly. Size values are once, few and many counts, or a class for expanded clones, and some rows have none.

CASSYSGGAEKLFF	TGTGCCAGCAGTTACTCCGGGGGCGCGGAAAAACTGTTTTTT	TRBV6-5	TRBJ1-4	once	-
CASSKVGGKSDTQYF	TGTGCCAGCAGCAAAGTTGGAGGGAAGTCAGATACGCAGTATTTT	TRBV21-1	TRBJ2-3	-	-
CASSLNAGNYGYTF	TGTGCCAGCAGCTTAAATGCAGGGAACTATGGCTACACCTTC	TRBV7-2	TRBJ1-2	-	-
CASSPRDRVGYEQYF	TGTGCCAGCAGCCCCCGGGACAGGGTTGGCTACGAGCAGTACTTC	TRBV9	TRBJ2-7	-	TRBD1
CASSLAPGGGAADTQYF	TGTGCCAGCAGCTTAGCCCCTGGCGGGGGGGCCGCAGATACGCAGTATTTT	TRBV13	TRBJ2-3	-	TRBD2
CASSELGLISGNTIYF	TGTGCCAGCAGTGAACTCGGCCTCATCTCTGGAAACACCATATATTTT	TRBV6-1	TRBJ1-3	-	-
CASSQYARDRVYQLFF	TGTGCCAGCAGCCAATACGCCCGGGACAGGGTATATCAACTGTTTTTT	TRBV3-1/TRBV3-2	TRBJ1-4	-	TRBD1
CASSLRDRETQETQYF	TGTGCCAGCAGCCTTCGTGACAGGGAAACTCAAGAGACCCAGTACTTC	TRBV7-2	TRBJ2-5	-	TRBD1
CSVTGANTEAFF	TGCAGCGTCACAGGGGCTAACACTGAAGCTTTCTTT	TRBV29-1	TRBJ1-1	-	TRBD1
CASSSQSYGYTF	TGTGCCAGCAGTTCCCAGTCATATGGCTACACCTTC	TRBV6-5	TRBJ1-2	once	-
CAWSEDRGEKLFF	TGTGCCTGGAGTGAGGACAGAGGGGAAAAACTGTTTTTT	TRBV30	TRBJ1-4	once	-
CASSYKAANSPLHF	TGTGCCAGCAGTTACAAGGCGGCCAATTCACCCCTCCACTTT	TRBV6-2/TRBV6-3	TRBJ1-6	-	-
CASSQDVLQDSDEQYF	TGTGCCAGCAGCCAAGATGTTTTACAGGATTCCGACGAGCAGTACTTC	TRBV3-1/TRBV3-2	TRBJ2-7	-	-
CASSLVGFYGYTF	TGTGCCAGCAGCTTAGTGGGGTTCTATGGCTACACCTTC	TRBV7-9	TRBJ1-2	once	-
CASSLASGQGSGGYTF	TGTGCCAGCAGCTTAGCGTCAGGACAGGGGAGCGGTGGCTACACCTTC	TRBV7-9	TRBJ1-2	-	TRBD1
CASTGRSNYGYTF	TGTGCCAGCACTGGCAGATCGAACTATGGCTACACCTTC	TRBV2	TRBJ1-2	once	-
CASSIRLADTYEQYF	TGTGCCAGTAGTATCCGACTAGCGGATACCTACGAGCAGTACTTC	TRBV19	TRBJ2-7	-	TRBD2
CASSTWDREYNEQFF	TGTGCCAGCAGCACCTGGGATCGTGAGTACAATGAGCAGTTCTTC	TRBV7-9	TRBJ2-1	-	-
CASSESEGVRNTEAFF	TGTGCCAGCAGTGAGTCGGAGGGGGTTAGGAACACTGAAGCTTTCTTT	TRBV25-1	TRBJ1-1	-	-
CASSGRQGTSGNTIYF	TGTGCCAGCAGCGGAAGACAGGGAACCTCTGGAAACACCATATATTTT	TRBV9	TRBJ1-3	-	TRBD1
CASSQARRNEQFF	TGCGCCAGCAGCCAAGCCCGACGCAATGAGCAGTTCTTC	TRBV4-3	TRBJ2-1	-	-
CASSLVLDATEAFF	TGTGCCAGCAGCTTAGTACTGGATGCCACTGAAGCTTTCTTT	TRBV7-8	TRBJ1-1	-	-
CATNRDRDTGELFF	TGTGCCACCAACCGGGACAGAGACACCGGGGAGCTGTTTTTT	TRBV6-5	TRBJ2-2	-	TRBD1
CASSQRGDTLKNIQYF	TGTGCCAGCAGCCAACGGGGGGACACCTTAAAAAACATTCAGTACTTC	TRBV3-1/TRBV3-2	TRBJ2-4	-	-
CASSLEGANTEAFF	TGCGCCAGCAGCTTGGAGGGGGCAAATACTGAAGCTTTCTTT	TRBV5-1	TRBJ1-1	-	TRBD1
CASSMGPASYNEQFF	TGTGCCAGTAGTATGGGGCCAGCTTCCTACAATGAGCAGTTCTTC	TRBV19	TRBJ2-1	-	-
CASSRTGMNTEAFF	TGTGCCAGCAGCCGGACAGGGATGAACACTGAAGCTTTCTTT	TRBV3-1/TRBV3-2	TRBJ1-1	-	TRBD1
CASTQITDRVGNSNQPQHF	TGCGCCAGCACCCAAATAACGGACAGGGTGGGAAATAGCAATCAGCCCCAGCATTTT	TRBV10-1	TRBJ1-5	-	TRBD1
CASSFWTGGDLVNSPLHF	TGTGCCAGCAGCTTTTGGACAGGGGGCGATTTAGTGAATTCACCCCTCCACTTT	TRBV7-2	TRBJ1-6	-	TRBD1
CASSLANGEGGEKLFF	TGTGCCAGCAGCTTGGCCAACGGTGAAGGTGGTGAAAAACTGTTTTTT	TRBV7-8	TRBJ1-4	once	-
CASSDRTSGTHNEQFF	TGTGCCAGCAGCGACCGGACTAGCGGGACCCACAATGAGCAGTTCTTC	TRBV7-2	TRBJ2-1	-	TRBD2
CASSSHRGSSTDTQYF	TGCGCCAGCAGCTCACACAGGGGATCTAGCACAGATACGCAGTATTTT	TRBV5-1	TRBJ2-3	few	TRBD1
CASSLSRTQGNSPLHF	TGTGCCAGCAGCCTCAGCCGGACGCAGGGCAATTCACCCCTCCACTTT	TRBV7-2	TRBJ1-6	-	-
CASSTSPYEQYF	TGTGCCAGCAGCACATCCCCCTACGAGCAGTACTTC	TRBV7-2	TRBJ2-7	-	-
CASSPRTTPYNEQFF	TGTGCCAGCAGCCCTCGGACTACCCCCTACAATGAGCAGTTCTTC	TRBV7-2	TRBJ2-1	-	-
CASFTPQDRHYGYTF	TGTGCCAGTTTCACCCCCCAAGACAGGCACTATGGCTACACCTTC	TRBV6-5	TRBJ1-2	-	-
CASSAQGRNYGYTF	TGTGCCAGTAGTGCGCAGGGGAGAAACTATGGCTACACCTTC	TRBV19	TRBJ1-2	once	-
CASSLGQGSMVGYTF	TGTGCCAGCAGCCTGGGACAGGGGAGTATGGTTGGCTACACCTTC	TRBV5-6	TRBJ1-2	-	TRBD1
CASIGPGANVLTF	TGTGCCAGCATCGGACCTGGGGCCAACGTCCTGACTTTC	TRBV6-5	TRBJ2-6	-	-
CASSVNYHNTGELFF	TGTGCCAGCAGCGTGAACTATCACAACACCGGGGAGCTGTTTTTT	TRBV9	TRBJ2-2	-	-
CASSRTGGGYSNQPQHF	TGTGCCAGCAGTCGGACAGGGGGAGGGTATAGCAATCAGCCCCAGCATTTT	TRBV28	TRBJ1-5	-	TRBD1
CASSAFSYEQYF	TGTGCCAGCAGTGCGTTTTCCTACGAGCAGTACTTC	TRBV28	TRBJ2-7	few	-